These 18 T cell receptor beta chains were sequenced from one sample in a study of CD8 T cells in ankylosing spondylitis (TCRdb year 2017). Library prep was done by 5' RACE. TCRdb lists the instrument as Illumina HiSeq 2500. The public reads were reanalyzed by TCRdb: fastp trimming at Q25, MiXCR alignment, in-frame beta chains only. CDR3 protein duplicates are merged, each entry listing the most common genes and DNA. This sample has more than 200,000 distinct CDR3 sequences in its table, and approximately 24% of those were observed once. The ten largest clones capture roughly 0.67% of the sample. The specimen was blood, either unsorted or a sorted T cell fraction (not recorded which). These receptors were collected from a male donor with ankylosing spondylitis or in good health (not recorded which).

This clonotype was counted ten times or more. The CDR3 nucleotides read TGTGCCAGCAGCCAAGTGACAGGCAGAGATACGCAGTATTTT. Translation: CASSQVTGRDTQYF. J is TRBJ2-3 and V is TRBV3-1, with a tentative D call TRBD1 (6 bases). The V end lost 1 base, the J end lost 5 bases, and 10 bases lay between the germline ends. The germline V gene has CDR1 LGHDT and CDR2 YNNKEL (reference sequence). This CDR3 spans 14 amino acids.

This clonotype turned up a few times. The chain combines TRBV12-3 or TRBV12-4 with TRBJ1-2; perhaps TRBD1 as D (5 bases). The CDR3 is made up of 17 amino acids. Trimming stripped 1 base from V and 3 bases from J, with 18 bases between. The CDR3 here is CASSLDWPPQEDYGYTF. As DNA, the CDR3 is TGTGCCAGCAGTTTAGATTGGCCACCACAGGAAGACTATGGCTACACCTTC.

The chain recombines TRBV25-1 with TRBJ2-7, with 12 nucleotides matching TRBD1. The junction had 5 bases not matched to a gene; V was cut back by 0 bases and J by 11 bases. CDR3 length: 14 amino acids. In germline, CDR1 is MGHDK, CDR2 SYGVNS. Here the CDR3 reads CASSEYGTGGAEYF. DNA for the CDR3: TGTGCCAGCAGTGAATATGGGACAGGGGGCGCTGAGTACTTC.

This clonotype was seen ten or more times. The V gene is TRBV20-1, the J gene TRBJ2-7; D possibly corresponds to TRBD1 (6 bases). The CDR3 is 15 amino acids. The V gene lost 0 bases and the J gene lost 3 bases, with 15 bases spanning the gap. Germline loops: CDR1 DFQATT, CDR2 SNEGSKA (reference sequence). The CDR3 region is CSARDQTGHNYEQYF. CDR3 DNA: TGCAGTGCTAGAGATCAGACAGGACACAACTACGAGCAGTACTTC.

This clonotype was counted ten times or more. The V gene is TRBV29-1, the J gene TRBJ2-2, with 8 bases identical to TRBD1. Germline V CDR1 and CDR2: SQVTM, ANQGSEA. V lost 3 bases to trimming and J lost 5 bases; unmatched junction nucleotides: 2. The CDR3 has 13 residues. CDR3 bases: TGCAGCGTTGACAGGGGGCTGACCGGGGAGCTGTTTTTT. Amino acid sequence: CSVDRGLTGELFF.

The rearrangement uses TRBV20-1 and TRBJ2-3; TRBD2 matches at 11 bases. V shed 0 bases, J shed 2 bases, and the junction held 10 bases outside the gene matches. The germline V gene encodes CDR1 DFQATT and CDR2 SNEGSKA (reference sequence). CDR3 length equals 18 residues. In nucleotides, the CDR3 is TGCAGTGCTAGAGATCGACAGAGACTAGCGGGAAACACAGATACGCAGTATTTT. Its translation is CSARDRQRLAGNTDTQYF.

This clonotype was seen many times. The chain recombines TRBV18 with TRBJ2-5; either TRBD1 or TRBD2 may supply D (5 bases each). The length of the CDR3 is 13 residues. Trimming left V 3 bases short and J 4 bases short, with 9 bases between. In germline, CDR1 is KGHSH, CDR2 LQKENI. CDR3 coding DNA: TGTGCCAGCTCACCGGGGGTCCGAGAGACCCAGTACTTC. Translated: CASSPGVRETQYF.

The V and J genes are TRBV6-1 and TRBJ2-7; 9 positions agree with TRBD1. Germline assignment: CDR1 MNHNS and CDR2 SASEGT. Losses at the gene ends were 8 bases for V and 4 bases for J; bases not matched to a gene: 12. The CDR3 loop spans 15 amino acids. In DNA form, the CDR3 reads TGTGCCAGCGCCGAGGGGGGACAGGGAACTTACGAGCAGTACTTC. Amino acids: CASAEGGQGTYEQYF.

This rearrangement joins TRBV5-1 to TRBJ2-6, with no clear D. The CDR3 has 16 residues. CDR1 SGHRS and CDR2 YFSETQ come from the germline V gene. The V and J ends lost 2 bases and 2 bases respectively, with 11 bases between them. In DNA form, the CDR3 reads TGCGCCAGCAGCTTTGGATGGGTCGCTGGGGCCAACGTCCTGACTTTC. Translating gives CASSFGWVAGANVLTF. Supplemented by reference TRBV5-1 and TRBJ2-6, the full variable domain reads KAGVTQTPRYLIKTRGQQVTLSCSPISGHRSVSWYQQTPGQGLQFLFEYFSETQRNKGNFPGRFSGRQFSNSRSEMNVSTLELGDSALYLCASSFGWVAGANVLTFGAGSRLTVL.

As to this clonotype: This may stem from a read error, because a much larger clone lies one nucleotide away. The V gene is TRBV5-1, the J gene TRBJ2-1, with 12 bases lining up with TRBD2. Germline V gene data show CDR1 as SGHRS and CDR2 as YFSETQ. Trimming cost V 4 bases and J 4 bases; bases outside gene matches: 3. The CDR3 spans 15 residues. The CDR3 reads CASSTTSGGYNEQFF. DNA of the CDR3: TGCGCCAGCAGCACGACTAGCGGGGGATACAATGAGCAGTTCTTC.

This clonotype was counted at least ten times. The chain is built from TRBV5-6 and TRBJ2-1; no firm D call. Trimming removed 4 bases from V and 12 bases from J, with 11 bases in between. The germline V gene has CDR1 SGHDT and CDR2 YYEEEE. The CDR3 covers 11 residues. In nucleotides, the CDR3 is TGTGCCAGCAGCAGGGATGGTGGGCAGTTCTTC. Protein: CASSRDGGQFF.

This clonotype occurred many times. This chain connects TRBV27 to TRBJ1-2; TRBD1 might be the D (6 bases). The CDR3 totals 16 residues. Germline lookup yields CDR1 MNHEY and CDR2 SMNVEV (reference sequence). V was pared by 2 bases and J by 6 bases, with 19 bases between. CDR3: CASSLAGEGVRNGYTF. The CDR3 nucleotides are TGTGCCAGCAGTTTAGCTGGGGAGGGGGTGAGGAATGGCTACACCTTC.

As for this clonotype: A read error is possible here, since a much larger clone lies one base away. Here the CDR3 reads CSVAGQGNERQYF. Here the CDR3 DNA reads TGCAGCGTAGCGGGACAGGGGAATGAGCGGCAGTACTTC. The rearrangement joins TRBV29-1 to TRBJ2-7; TRBD1 matches at 10 bases. The CDR3 is made up of 13 amino acids. Germline V gene data show CDR1 as SQVTM and CDR2 as ANQGSEA. Trimming cost V 6 bases and J 9 bases; bases outside gene matches: 11.

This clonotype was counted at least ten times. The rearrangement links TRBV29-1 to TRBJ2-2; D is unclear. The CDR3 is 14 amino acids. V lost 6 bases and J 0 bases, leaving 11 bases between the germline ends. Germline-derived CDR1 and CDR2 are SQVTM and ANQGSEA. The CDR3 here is CSVYGNANTGELFF. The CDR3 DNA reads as TGCAGCGTCTACGGCAACGCGAACACCGGGGAGCTGTTTTTT.

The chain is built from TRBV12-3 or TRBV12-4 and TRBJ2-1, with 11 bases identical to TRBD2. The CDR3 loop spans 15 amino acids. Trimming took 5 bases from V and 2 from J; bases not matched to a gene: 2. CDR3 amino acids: CASSTGLAAYNEQFF. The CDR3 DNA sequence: TGTGCCAGCAGTACGGGACTAGCGGCCTACAATGAGCAGTTCTTC.

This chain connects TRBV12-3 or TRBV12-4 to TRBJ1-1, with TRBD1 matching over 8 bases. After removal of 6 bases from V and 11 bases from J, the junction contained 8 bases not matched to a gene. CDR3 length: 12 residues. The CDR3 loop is CASSTRGLGAFF. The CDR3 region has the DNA TGTGCCAGCAGCACCAGGGGGCTCGGTGCTTTCTTT.

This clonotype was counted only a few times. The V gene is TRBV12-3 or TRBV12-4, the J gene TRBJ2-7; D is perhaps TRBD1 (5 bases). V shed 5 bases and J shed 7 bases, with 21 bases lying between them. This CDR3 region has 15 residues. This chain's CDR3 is CASSPQSGHPGEQYF. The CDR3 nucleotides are TGTGCCAGCAGTCCTCAATCTGGACACCCCGGTGAGCAGTACTTC.

CDR3 loop: CASTIVEGSPKGYTF. In DNA, the CDR3 is TGTGCCAGCACCATCGTCGAGGGCAGCCCTAAGGGCTACACCTTC. This chain links TRBV7-9 with TRBJ1-2; unclear D gene. The V end lost 7 bases, the J end lost 8 bases, and 23 bases lay between the germline ends. This CDR3 region has 15 residues. The germline gives CDR1 SEHNR, CDR2 FQNEAQ (reference sequence).